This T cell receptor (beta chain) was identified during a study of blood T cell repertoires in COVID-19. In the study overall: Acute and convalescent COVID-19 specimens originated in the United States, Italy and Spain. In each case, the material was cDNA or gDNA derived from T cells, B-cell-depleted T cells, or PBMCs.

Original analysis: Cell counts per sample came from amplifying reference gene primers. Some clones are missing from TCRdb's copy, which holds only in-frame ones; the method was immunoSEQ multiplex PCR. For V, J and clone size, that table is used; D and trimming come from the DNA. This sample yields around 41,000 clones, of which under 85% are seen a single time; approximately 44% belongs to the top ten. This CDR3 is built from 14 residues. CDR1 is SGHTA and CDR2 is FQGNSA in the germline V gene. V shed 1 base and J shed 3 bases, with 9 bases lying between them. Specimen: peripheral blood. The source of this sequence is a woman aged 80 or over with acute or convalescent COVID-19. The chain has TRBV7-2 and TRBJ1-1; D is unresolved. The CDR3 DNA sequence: TGTGCCAGCAGCTTAGACCTCTATTACACTGAAGCTTTCTTT. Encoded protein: CASSLDLYYTEAFF.